Listed below are T cell receptor beta chains from one sample, sequenced in a study of beta chain features in type 1 diabetes. Clones were read by immunoSEQ multiplex PCR, and TCRdb kept only the in-frame ones, dropping some. The table records about 660,000 clones, more than 13% of them present only once. The sample comprised naive CD4+ T cells from blood. These receptors all stem from a man between 18 and 35 years old with type 1 diabetes. CDR3s include the opening cysteine and the closing phenylalanine or tryptophan. The D gene is left open where the match is weak. Clone size is given for some rows only: seen once, a few or many times, or a class if the clone is expanded.

V: TRBV18
size: few
length: 16
J: TRBJ2-1
D: -
DNA: TGTGCCAGCTCACTCGACAAGAGGGGGTCCTACAATGAGCAGTTCTTC
CDR3: CASSLDKRGSYNEQFF

V: TRBV9
size: few
length: 14
J: TRBJ1-1
D: TRBD1
DNA: TGTGCCAGCAGCGTAGGGGGACAGGGGGCAAAAGCTTTCTTT
CDR3: CASSVGGQGAKAFF

V: TRBV30
size: -
length: 14
J: TRBJ2-6
D: -
DNA: TGTGCCTTCGCACAGAGCTCTGGGGCCAACGTCCTGACTTTC
CDR3: CAFAQSSGANVLTF

V: TRBV30
size: -
length: 13
J: TRBJ2-5
D: -
DNA: TGTGCCTGGAGTGCTAAGCAACAAGAGACCCAGTACTTC
CDR3: CAWSAKQQETQYF

V: TRBV29-1
size: -
length: 14
J: TRBJ1-1
D: TRBD1
DNA: TGCAGCGTTGACATTGGACAGGGCCCCACTGAAGCTTTCTTT
CDR3: CSVDIGQGPTEAFF

V: TRBV4-3
size: -
length: 16
J: TRBJ2-1
D: -
DNA: TGCGCCAGCAGCCAATTTGAGACTATCACCGCCAATGAGCAGTTCTTC
CDR3: CASSQFETITANEQFF

V: TRBV30
size: -
length: 14
J: TRBJ1-4
D: -
DNA: TGTGCCTGGAAAAGGGATGCGACGCGGGAAAAACTGTTTTTT
CDR3: CAWKRDATREKLFF

V: TRBV7-9
size: -
length: 14
J: TRBJ2-3
D: -
DNA: TGTGCCAGCAGCTCTAAAGCCCTGAGGGATACGCAGTATTTT
CDR3: CASSSKALRDTQYF

V: TRBV4-2
size: -
length: 13
J: TRBJ2-2
D: -
DNA: TGTGCCAGCAGCCAAGATCGAGCCGGGGAGCTGTTTTTT
CDR3: CASSQDRAGELFF

V: TRBV30
size: -
length: 13
J: TRBJ1-5
D: -
DNA: TGTGCCTGGGACCCGGGTCCATATCAGCCCCAGCATTTT
CDR3: CAWDPGPYQPQHF